This passage covers 21 T cell receptor beta chains from one sample sequenced in a study of T cell responses to AZD1222 COVID-19 vaccine. Data came from immunoSEQ multiplex PCR; TCRdb stores just in-frame clones and leaves some out. Among about 150,000 clones, roughly 92% were seen once, and the ten largest hold more than 3.5%. The sample was peripheral blood, taken on day 0 of AZD1222 vaccination. These TCRs come from an adult in good health.

This chain links TRBV7-2 with TRBJ1-1; 12 nucleotides line up with TRBD1. Germline V gene lookup returns CDR1 SGHTA and CDR2 FQGNSA. The CDR3 spans 19 residues. With V trimmed by 0 bases and J by 7 bases, 15 bases remained unmatched. The CDR3 nucleotides are TGTGCCAGCAGCTTAGCGCTAAGGGGACAGGGGGCACCCCTTCATGAAGCTTTCTTT. Translated: CASSLALRGQGAPLHEAFF.

The V call is TRBV20-1, the J call TRBJ1-4; D is ambiguous. Trimming left V 3 bases short and J 7 bases short, with 3 bases between. Per germline, CDR1 DFQATT and CDR2 SNEGSKA (reference sequence). The CDR3 runs 10 residues. The CDR3 spells CSARFEKLFF. The CDR3 bases are TGCAGTGCTAGGTTTGAAAAACTGTTTTTT.

The chain links TRBV9 to TRBJ2-2, with D perhaps matching TRBD1 or TRBD2 (5 bases each). This CDR3 is 17 amino acids long. V gave up 0 bases and J gave up 4 bases, with 16 bases separating them. Germline lookup yields CDR1 SGDLS and CDR2 YYNGEE. The CDR3 sequence is CASSVVSGTAITGELFF. DNA of the CDR3: TGTGCCAGCAGCGTAGTATCCGGGACCGCCATCACCGGGGAGCTGTTTTTT. Combining the CDR3 with reference TRBV9 and TRBJ2-2 gives the whole variable domain DSGVTQTPKHLITATGQRVTLRCSPRSGDLSVYWYQQSLDQGLQFLIQYYNGEERAKGNILERFSAQQFPDLHSELNLSSLELGDSALYFCASSVVSGTAITGELFFGEGSRLTVL.

V usage is TRBV2 and J usage is TRBJ2-3; no definite D call. Per germline, CDR1 SNHLY and CDR2 FYNNEI. The CDR3 spans 15 residues. V was cut by 3 bases and J by 3 bases, with 13 bases left in between. The chain's CDR3 is CASSDRRFRTDTQYF. The CDR3 DNA reads as TGTGCCAGCAGTGACCGGAGATTCAGGACAGATACGCAGTATTTT.

V is TRBV19 and J is TRBJ1-2, with 10 bases matching TRBD1. The CDR3 extends over 14 amino acids. With V trimmed by 6 bases and J by 7 bases, 8 bases remained unmatched. Germline V gene data show CDR1 as LNHDA and CDR2 as SQIVND (reference sequence). CDR3 region: CASRTQDRGPGYTF. CDR3 coding DNA: TGTGCCAGTAGAACCCAAGACAGGGGGCCTGGCTACACCTTC. The entire variable domain, with the rest obtained from reference TRBV19 and TRBJ1-2, is as follows: DGGITQSPKYLFRKEGQNVTLSCEQNLNHDAMYWYRQDPGQGLRLIYYSQIVNDFQKGDIAEGYSVSREKKESFPLTVTSAQKNPTAFYLCASRTQDRGPGYTFGSGTRLTVV.

In nucleotides, the CDR3 is TGTGCCCGGGCTGGGGGCAGGGGCCATGAGCAGTTCTTC. The encoded protein is CARAGGRGHEQFF. The V call is TRBV2, the J call TRBJ2-1, with a weak D call TRBD1 (6 bases). The ends were cut back, 11 bases at V and 8 bases at J, with 19 bases in the middle. This CDR3 contains 13 residues. Germline V CDR1 and CDR2: SNHLY, FYNNEI. The whole variable domain, filled in from reference TRBV2 and TRBJ2-1, reads EPEVTQTPSHQVTQMGQEVILRCVPISNHLYFYWYRQILGQKVEFLVSFYNNEISEKSEIFDDQFSVERPDGSNFTLKIRSTKLEDSAMYFCARAGGRGHEQFFGPGTRLTVL.

This clone has a single count. The V call is TRBV11-2, the J call TRBJ2-5; D possibly corresponds to TRBD2 (5 bases). The V gene lost 2 bases and the J gene lost 3 bases, with 13 bases spanning the gap. CDR1 and CDR2 from the germline V gene are SGHAT and FQNNGV. CDR3 size: 15 residues. The chain's CDR3 is CASSLPGLTEETQYF. For the CDR3, the DNA is TGTGCCAGCAGCTTACCAGGACTGACTGAAGAGACCCAGTACTTC.

The rearrangement links TRBV27 to TRBJ1-4, with TRBD1 matching 10 bases. Germline V gene data show CDR1 as MNHEY and CDR2 as SMNVEV (reference sequence). V trimming: 5 bases; J trimming: 10 bases; junction bases outside the gene matches: 7. The CDR3 consists of 14 residues. CDR3 residues: CASSAPGQGRKLFF. DNA for the CDR3: TGTGCCAGCAGTGCTCCGGGACAGGGGAGAAAACTGTTTTTT.

The rearrangement links TRBV7-6 to TRBJ1-4; D is possibly TRBD1 (5 bases). V was cut by 1 base and J by 6 bases, with 9 bases left in between. The germline CDR1 and CDR2 sequences are SGHVS and FNYEAQ. The CDR3 has 14 residues. CDR3 sequence: CASSLGWGDEKLFF. The CDR3 DNA reads as TGTGCCAGCAGCTTAGGGTGGGGGGATGAAAAACTGTTTTTT.

The chain links TRBV5-1 to TRBJ2-4; D gene ambiguous. The CDR3 is made up of 14 amino acids. Per the germline V gene, CDR1 is SGHRS and CDR2 is YFSETQ. The ends were cut back, 0 bases at V and 0 bases at J, with 4 bases in the middle. This CDR3 reads CASSLGVAKNIQYF. In DNA, the CDR3 is TGCGCCAGCAGCTTGGGGGTAGCCAAAAACATTCAGTACTTC.

This clone has only one observation. V and J are TRBV4-2 and TRBJ2-3, with D possibly being TRBD1 or TRBD2 (5 bases each). The V and J ends lost 6 bases and 0 bases respectively, with 13 bases between them. The germline gives CDR1 LGHNA, CDR2 YNFKEQ. CDR3 length: 15 amino acids. This chain's CDR3 is CASRGWGPSTDTQYF. CDR3 bases: TGTGCCAGCAGGGGCTGGGGACCTAGCACAGATACGCAGTATTTT.

This chain uses TRBV2 with TRBJ2-7; 12 bases map to TRBD2. The CDR3 covers 16 residues. The germline V gene encodes CDR1 SNHLY and CDR2 FYNNEI. J gave up 2 bases and V 6 bases, and 8 bases lay outside the gene matches. The CDR3 DNA sequence: TGTGCCAGCAGGACCGGGACTAGCGGGTTCCCCTACGAGCAGTACTTC. Translation gives CASRTGTSGFPYEQYF.

The chain has TRBV5-1 and TRBJ1-3, with 9 bases fitting TRBD1. The V gene's germline CDR1 is SGHRS and CDR2 YFSETQ. V lost 4 bases to trimming and J lost 1 base; unmatched junction nucleotides: 9. CDR3 size: 17 residues. The CDR3 region has the DNA TGCGCCAGCAGCCCGCCCGGACAGGGGATTTCTGGAAACACCATATATTTT. Amino acids: CASSPPGQGISGNTIYF.

The table lists this clone with a count of one. V is TRBV7-3 and J is TRBJ2-7, with D uncertain. Per germline, CDR1 SGHTA and CDR2 FQGTGA. The CDR3 loop spans 15 amino acids. V was cut by 1 base and J by 6 bases, with 16 bases left in between. CDR3 nucleotide sequence: TGTGCCAGCAGCTTAAATACCGGGCCCCTCGGCGAGCAGTACTTC. Its translation: CASSLNTGPLGEQYF.

The chain carries TRBV6-5 and TRBJ2-1; D tentatively fits TRBD1 or TRBD2 (6 bases each). V lost 6 bases, J lost 9 bases, and 21 bases lay in between. This CDR3 has 15 amino acids. The germline V gene has CDR1 MNHEY and CDR2 SVGAGI. CDR3 nucleotide sequence: TGTGCCAGCAGCAGATCGACGGGGGCCGAGGGTGAGCAGTTCTTC. It specifies CASSRSTGAEGEQFF.

The rearrangement links TRBV20-1 to TRBJ2-3; unclear D gene. With 5 bases removed from V and 2 bases from J, the gap between germline ends came to 5 bases. The CDR3 runs to 11 residues. Per germline, CDR1 DFQATT and CDR2 SNEGSKA (reference sequence). The CDR3 reads CSAPYTDTQYF. DNA of the CDR3: TGCAGTGCTCCCTACACAGATACGCAGTATTTT.

The rearrangement joins TRBV11-2 to TRBJ2-5; D is unclear. The CDR3 has 14 amino acids. V was shortened by 1 base and J by 5 bases, with 11 bases between the two germline ends. Germline V CDR1 and CDR2: SGHAT, FQNNGV. The CDR3 loop reads CASSLGGPAETQYF. CDR3 DNA sequence: TGTGCCAGCAGCTTAGGCGGACCCGCGGAGACCCAGTACTTC.

In this sample, this clone turned up once. This chain uses TRBV27 with TRBJ1-4, with a tentative D call TRBD1 (6 bases). CDR1 and CDR2 (germline): MNHEY, SMNVEV (reference sequence). The CDR3 has 16 residues. Trimming removed 3 bases at V and 1 base at J, with 12 bases between. The CDR3 bases are TGTGCCAGCAGTTTGGCAGGGGTTGGAACTAATGAAAAACTGTTTTTT. Translating it yields CASSLAGVGTNEKLFF.

The gene calls are TRBV14 and TRBJ1-6; tentative D call: TRBD1 (5 bases). Trimming cost V 6 bases and J 8 bases, with 17 bases left between them. CDR3 size: 15 residues. Germline CDR1 and CDR2: SGHDN and FVKESK. This chain's CDR3 is CASSLRAGPYSPLHF. CDR3 coding DNA: TGTGCCAGCAGTCTCCGCGCAGGGCCTTATTCACCCCTCCACTTT.

This clone was detected once. J is TRBJ2-3 and V is TRBV10-1; 7 positions agree with TRBD2. This CDR3 region has 18 residues. V shed 0 bases and J 2 bases; nucleotides not matched to a gene: 11. Germline V gives CDR1 WNHNN, CDR2 SYGVQD (reference sequence). The CDR3 nucleotides are TGCGCCAGCAGTGAGTCCGAATTTAGCGGGCGACACACAGATACGCAGTATTTT. Translated, it gives CASSESEFSGRHTDTQYF.

The chain uses TRBV28 and TRBJ2-2; D unresolved. Germline CDR1 and CDR2: MDHEN and SYDVKM. Trimming stripped 6 bases from V and 4 bases from J, with 12 bases between. The CDR3 contains 14 residues. The CDR3 nucleotides read TGTGCCAGCAGAGTTGGGCTGCCCACCGGGGAGCTGTTTTTT. Translating it yields CASRVGLPTGELFF.